This TCR beta chain was sequenced in a study of T-cell reconstitution after alpha-beta-depleted transplantation in children. During its preparation, the TCRbeta library received unique molecular identifiers. Each CDR3 protein is one row after TCRdb ran MiXCR on the PCR reads. The profile shows about 90,000 distinct CDR3 sequences, about 8% of them singletons. Germline lookup yields CDR1 SNHLY and CDR2 FYNNEI. Trimming pared 5 bases from V and 5 bases from J, leaving 15 bases between. The CDR3 is 14 residues long. Specimen: PBMCs from the stem cell graft donor, collected from the stem cell graft. The TCR originated in a human donor who donated a stem cell graft to a child with congenital amegakaryocytic thrombocytopenia. The chain carries TRBV2 and TRBJ2-5; TRBD2 might be the D (5 bases). CDR3 nucleotides: TGTGCCAGCAGTCCTTGGCTAGCAGAGGAGACCCAGTACTTC. Protein sequence: CASSPWLAEETQYF.